These 19 T cell receptor beta chains were sequenced from one sample in a study of early stage breast cancer tumors. Assay used: immunoSEQ multiplex PCR; TCRdb lists only in-frame clones, some missing. The sample consists of more than 60,000 clones, approximately 79% of them appearing once. The sample taken for sequencing was blood. The receptors were gathered from a person in their sixties with breast cancer.

The chain combines TRBV7-8 with TRBJ2-2; D perhaps matches TRBD2 (6 bases). The CDR3 is 16 residues long. The germline V gene encodes CDR1 SGHVS and CDR2 FQNEAQ. The V and J ends lost 4 bases and 2 bases respectively, with 14 bases between them. The CDR3 loop is CASSSKGRTNTGELFF. The DNA of the CDR3 is TGTGCCAGCAGCTCCAAAGGGAGGACCAACACCGGGGAGCTGTTTTTT.

The chain links TRBV10-3 to TRBJ1-2; 9 positions match TRBD1. There are 12 residues in the CDR3. After removal of 10 bases from V and 8 bases from J, the junction contained 8 bases not matched to a gene. Per germline, CDR1 ENHRY and CDR2 SYGVKD. The CDR3 loop is CATVGQGYGYTF. CDR3 bases: TGTGCCACCGTGGGACAGGGATACGGCTACACCTTC.

The chain couples TRBV5-4 to TRBJ2-1; 7 bases match TRBD2. The CDR3 is made up of 15 amino acids. Losses at the gene ends were 3 bases for V and 4 bases for J; bases not matched to a gene: 7. From germline, CDR1 is SGHNT and CDR2 YYREEE (reference sequence). CDR3 DNA sequence: TGTGCCAGCAGCTCTCGGGACTACCCTTACAATGAGCAGTTCTTC. This encodes CASSSRDYPYNEQFF.

The chain carries TRBV7-9 and TRBJ2-3; 10 positions match TRBD2. The CDR3 is made up of 15 amino acids. V dropped 2 bases and J dropped 2; count of bases not matched to a gene: 1. Germline lookup yields CDR1 SEHNR and CDR2 FQNEAQ (reference sequence). The CDR3: CASSLLAGDTDTQYF. CDR3 nucleotide sequence: TGTGCCAGCAGCTTACTAGCGGGGGACACAGATACGCAGTATTTT.

The gene calls are TRBV21-1 and TRBJ2-1; the table's D call, TRBD2, was not checked against the DNA. TRBV21-1 is classified as a pseudogene. The CDR3 has 12 amino acids. The CDR3 region has the DNA TGTGCCAGCAGCAAAGGGAGGGTAGGGCAGTTCTTC. It codes for CASSKGRVGQFF.

The chain uses TRBV18 and TRBJ1-4, with 8 nucleotides matching TRBD1. Germline trimming cut 2 bases from V and 5 bases from J; bases unmatched to any gene: 4. Germline V gives CDR1 KGHSH, CDR2 LQKENI. The CDR3 is made up of 15 amino acids. The CDR3 DNA sequence: TGTGCCAGCTCACCAAGACAGGGGCCGAATGAAAAACTGTTTTTT. Encoded protein: CASSPRQGPNEKLFF. The entire variable domain, with the rest obtained from reference TRBV18 and TRBJ1-4, is as follows: NAGVMQNPRHLVRRRGQEARLRCSPMKGHSHVYWYRQLPEEGLKFMVYLQKENIIDESGMPKERFSAEFPKEGPSILRIQQVVRGDSAAYFCASSPRQGPNEKLFFGSGTQLSVL.

The chain carries TRBV5-1 and TRBJ2-2, with a possible D match to TRBD1 (5 bases). The germline V gene encodes CDR1 SGHRS and CDR2 YFSETQ. V lost 6 bases to trimming and J lost 6 bases, with 15 bases between them. The CDR3 loop spans 14 amino acids. The CDR3 sequence is CASTLGASAGELFF. Here the CDR3 DNA reads TGCGCCAGCACTCTAGGGGCGAGCGCCGGGGAGCTGTTTTTT. Together with reference TRBV5-1 and TRBJ2-2, the CDR3 gives the full variable domain: KAGVTQTPRYLIKTRGQQVTLSCSPISGHRSVSWYQQTPGQGLQFLFEYFSETQRNKGNFPGRFSGRQFSNSRSEMNVSTLELGDSALYLCASTLGASAGELFFGEGSRLTVL.

The CDR3 bases are TGTGCCTGGAGGCAAACAGGGGGCGCGACCGGGGAGCTGTTTTTT. It specifies CAWRQTGGATGELFF. The V call is TRBV30, the J call TRBJ2-2, with 9 bases identical to TRBD1. The CDR3 runs to 15 residues. J was trimmed by 5 bases and V by 3 bases; bases with no gene match: 7. CDR1 GTSNPN and CDR2 SVGIG come from the germline V gene (reference sequence).

The chain combines TRBV19 with TRBJ2-2, with D perhaps matching TRBD1 (6 bases). Germline CDR1 reads LNHDA; CDR2 reads SQIVND (reference sequence). V was pared by 0 bases and J by 6 bases, with 11 bases between. This CDR3 spans 15 amino acids. CDR3 sequence: CASSIENRVAGELFF. The CDR3 DNA reads TGTGCCAGTAGTATAGAGAACAGGGTGGCCGGGGAGCTGTTTTTT.

The chain joins TRBV2 to TRBJ2-7; possibly TRBD1 or TRBD2 for D (5 bases each). Germline V CDR1 and CDR2: SNHLY, FYNNEI. The CDR3 spans 13 residues. Trimming removed 4 bases at V and 6 bases at J, with 13 bases between. The chain's CDR3 is CASSVLATGEQYF. The CDR3, as DNA: TGTGCCAGCAGTGTTCTAGCAACAGGCGAGCAGTACTTC.

The chain carries TRBV4-1 and TRBJ2-3; D gene uncertain. The CDR3 spans 14 residues. CDR1 is MGHRA and CDR2 is YSYEKL in the germline V gene. V dropped 6 bases and J dropped 4 bases, with 14 bases sitting between them. CDR3 nucleotides: TGCGCCAGCAGACCACTCTACAAAGCAGATACGCAGTATTTT. It yields the protein CASRPLYKADTQYF.

The chain is built from TRBV18 and TRBJ1-2; 10 bases fit TRBD1. The CDR3 extends over 16 amino acids. The germline V gene has CDR1 KGHSH and CDR2 LQKENI. The V gene end was trimmed by 1 base and the J gene end by 4 bases; junction bases not matched to a gene: 6. CDR3 region: CASSPRQGASTYGYTF. Here the CDR3 DNA reads TGTGCCAGCTCACCACGACAGGGGGCCTCGACCTATGGCTACACCTTC.

This chain joins TRBV13 and TRBJ2-3; 11 bases line up with TRBD2. The length of the CDR3 is 15 residues. From germline, CDR1 is PRHDT and CDR2 FYEKMQ (reference sequence). The trim removed 5 bases at V and 0 bases at J, leaving 1 base unmatched. The CDR3 sequence is CASSRTSGSTDTQYF. In nucleotides, the CDR3 is TGTGCCAGCAGCAGGACTAGCGGGAGCACAGATACGCAGTATTTT.

This chain connects TRBV7-3 to TRBJ1-2; D is unresolved. CDR3 size: 13 residues. Germline CDR1 and CDR2: SGHTA and FQGTGA. V lost 5 bases and J lost 2, with 9 bases in between. The CDR3 here is CASSRTNNYGYTF. The CDR3 region has the DNA TGTGCCAGCAGCCGAACAAACAACTATGGCTACACCTTC. The full variable domain, its missing parts supplied by reference TRBV7-3 and TRBJ1-2, is GAGVSQTPSNKVTEKGKYVELRCDPISGHTALYWYRQSLGQGPEFLIYFQGTGAADDSGLPNDRFFAVRPEGSVSTLKIQRTERGDSAVYLCASSRTNNYGYTFGSGTRLTVV.

The chain links TRBV5-1 to TRBJ2-1, with TRBD2 matching 7 bases. CDR3 length equals 16 residues. The V and J ends lost 5 bases and 2 bases, in that order; junction bases with no gene match: 10. Germline lookup yields CDR1 SGHRS and CDR2 YFSETQ. CDR3 loop: CASRLPGGGPYNEQFF. In nucleotides, the CDR3 is TGCGCCAGCAGATTGCCGGGGGGAGGCCCCTACAATGAGCAGTTCTTC.

This clone was picked up one time. V and J are TRBV5-5 and TRBJ1-5; 8 bases agree with TRBD1. V dropped 2 bases and J dropped 9; count of bases not matched to a gene: 10. CDR3 length: 15 residues. CDR1 and CDR2 from the germline V gene are SGHKS and YYEKEE (reference sequence). CDR3 protein: CASSFQDRDPWPQHF. The CDR3 nucleotides are TGTGCCAGCAGCTTTCAGGACAGGGACCCTTGGCCCCAGCATTTT.

The table lists this clone with a count of one. The chain joins TRBV7-9 to TRBJ2-5; 9 bases agree with TRBD2. The CDR3 runs 16 residues. Germline V gene lookup returns CDR1 SEHNR and CDR2 FQNEAQ (reference sequence). The V and J ends lost 8 bases and 5 bases, in that order; junction bases with no gene match: 15. The CDR3 reads CASPPSGASGMETQYF. In DNA form, the CDR3 reads TGTGCCAGCCCACCATCAGGGGCTAGCGGGATGGAGACCCAGTACTTC.

This chain joins TRBV14 and TRBJ2-7; D unclear. Deletions cut 1 base from V and 3 bases from J, with 16 bases between. CDR1 and CDR2 from the germline V gene are SGHDN and FVKESK. This CDR3 comprises 16 residues. The CDR3 is CASSQVEKALRYEQYF. The CDR3 DNA reads TGTGCCAGCAGCCAAGTTGAAAAAGCCCTCCGCTACGAGCAGTACTTC.

The rearrangement uses TRBV9 and TRBJ2-5, with 10 bases matching TRBD1. Germline CDR1 and CDR2: SGDLS and YYNGEE. The CDR3 is made up of 17 amino acids. The V segment lost 0 bases and the J segment 1 base; nucleotides outside the gene matches: 6. CDR3: CASSVAGRTGGQETQYF. Written as DNA, the CDR3 is TGTGCCAGCAGCGTAGCTGGGAGGACAGGGGGCCAAGAGACCCAGTACTTC.